This T cell receptor (beta chain) is from a study of blood T cell repertoires in COVID-19. Study at large: Collection of acute and convalescent COVID-19 samples took place in the United States, Italy and Spain.

The data were produced by immunoSEQ multiplex PCR, yet TCRdb's version contains in-frame clones alone and is incomplete. The data show some 700,000 clones, about nine tenths seen once. The CDR3 sequence is 16 residues long. Trimming at V came to 5 bases and at J to 1 base, leaving 6 bases not matched to a gene. CDR1 and CDR2 from the germline V gene are SEHNR and FQNEAQ (reference sequence). The gene calls are TRBV7-9 and TRBJ1-1; 11 nucleotides agree with TRBD1. The sequenced sample consisted of peripheral blood. This clonotype was sampled from a woman aged 18-29 years with acute or convalescent COVID-19. The CDR3 DNA reads as TGTGCCAGCAGCATACGGGACAGGGGGGCGAACACTGAAGCTTTCTTT. As protein: CASSIRDRGANTEAFF.